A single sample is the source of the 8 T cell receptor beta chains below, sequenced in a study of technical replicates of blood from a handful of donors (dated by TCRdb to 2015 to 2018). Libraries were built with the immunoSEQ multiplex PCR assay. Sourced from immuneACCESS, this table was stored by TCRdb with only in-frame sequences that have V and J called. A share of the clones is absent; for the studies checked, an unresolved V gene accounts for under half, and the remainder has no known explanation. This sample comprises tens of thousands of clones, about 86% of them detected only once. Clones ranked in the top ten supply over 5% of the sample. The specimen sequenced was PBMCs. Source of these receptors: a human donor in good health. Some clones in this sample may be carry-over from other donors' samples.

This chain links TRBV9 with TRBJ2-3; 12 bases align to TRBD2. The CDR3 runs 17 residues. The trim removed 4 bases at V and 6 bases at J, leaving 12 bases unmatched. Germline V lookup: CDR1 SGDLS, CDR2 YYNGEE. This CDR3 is CASSPRPASGGVDTQYF. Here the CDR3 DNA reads TGTGCCAGCAGCCCCCGTCCGGCTAGCGGGGGGGTGGATACGCAGTATTTT. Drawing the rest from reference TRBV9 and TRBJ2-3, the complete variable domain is DSGVTQTPKHLITATGQRVTLRCSPRSGDLSVYWYQQSLDQGLQFLIQYYNGEERAKGNILERFSAQQFPDLHSELNLSSLELGDSALYFCASSPRPASGGVDTQYFGPGTRLTVL.

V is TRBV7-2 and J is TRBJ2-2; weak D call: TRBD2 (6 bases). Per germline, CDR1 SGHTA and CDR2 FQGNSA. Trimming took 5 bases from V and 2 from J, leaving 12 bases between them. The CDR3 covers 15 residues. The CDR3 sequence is CASSGRGSNTGELFF. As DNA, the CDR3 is TGTGCCAGCAGCGGGCGGGGCAGTAACACCGGGGAGCTGTTTTTT.

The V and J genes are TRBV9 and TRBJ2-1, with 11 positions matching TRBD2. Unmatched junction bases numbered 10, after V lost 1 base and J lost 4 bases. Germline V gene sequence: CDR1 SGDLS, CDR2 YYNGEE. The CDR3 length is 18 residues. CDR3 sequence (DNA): TGTGCCAGCAGCGTATTTCCACCAACTAGCGGGGGATACAATGAGCAGTTCTTC. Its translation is CASSVFPPTSGGYNEQFF.

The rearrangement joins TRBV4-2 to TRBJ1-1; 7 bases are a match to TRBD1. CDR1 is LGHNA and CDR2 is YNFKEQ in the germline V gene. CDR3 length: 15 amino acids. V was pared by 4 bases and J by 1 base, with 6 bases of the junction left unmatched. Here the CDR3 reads CASSPRGLANTEAFF. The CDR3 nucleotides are TGTGCCAGCAGCCCAAGGGGGCTCGCGAACACTGAAGCTTTCTTT.

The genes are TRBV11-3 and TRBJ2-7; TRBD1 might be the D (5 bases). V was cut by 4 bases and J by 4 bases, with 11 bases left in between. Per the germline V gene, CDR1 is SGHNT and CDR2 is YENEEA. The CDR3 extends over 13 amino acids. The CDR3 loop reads CASSSAKGYEQYF. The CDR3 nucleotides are TGTGCCAGCAGCTCAGCTAAGGGGTACGAGCAGTACTTC.

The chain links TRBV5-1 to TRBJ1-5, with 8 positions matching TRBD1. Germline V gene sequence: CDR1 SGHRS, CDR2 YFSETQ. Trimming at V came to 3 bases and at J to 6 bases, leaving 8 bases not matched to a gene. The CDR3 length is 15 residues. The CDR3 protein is CASSWGPGGGQPQHF. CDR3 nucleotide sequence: TGCGCCAGCAGCTGGGGGCCAGGGGGCGGTCAGCCCCAGCATTTT.

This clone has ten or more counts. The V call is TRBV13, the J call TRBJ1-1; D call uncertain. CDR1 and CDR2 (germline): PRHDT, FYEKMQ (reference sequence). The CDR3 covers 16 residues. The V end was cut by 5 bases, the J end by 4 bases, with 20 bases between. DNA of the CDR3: TGTGCCAGCAGCCAAGAAGGTTCTATCGAGGGCACTGAAGCTTTCTTT. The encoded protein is CASSQEGSIEGTEAFF.

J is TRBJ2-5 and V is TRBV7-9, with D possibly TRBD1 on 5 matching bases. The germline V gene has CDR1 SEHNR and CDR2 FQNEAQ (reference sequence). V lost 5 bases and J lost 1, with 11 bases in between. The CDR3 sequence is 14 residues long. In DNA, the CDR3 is TGTGCCAGCAGCGAACAAAGGGGCCAAGAGACCCAGTACTTC. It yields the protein CASSEQRGQETQYF.